This TCR beta chain is from a study of T cell responses to AZD1222 COVID-19 vaccine. Study results and caveats: There were mostly white British donors and more females than males, and clonal diversity was possibly underestimated.

On this clone itself: Its cognate antigen is unknown.

The protocol was immunoSEQ multiplex PCR, while the TCRdb copy is restricted to in-frame clones and leaves out a portion. The table shows 100,000 to 120,000 clones, with 88% occurring only once. The CDR3 covers 13 residues. V was clipped by 2 bases and J by 9 bases, with 11 bases between them. Germline CDR1 and CDR2: LNHDA and SQIVND (reference sequence). The TCR was taken from an adult in good health. The chain combines TRBV19 with TRBJ1-5; no definite D call. The material was peripheral blood, obtained on day 0 of AZD1222 vaccination. The CDR3 loop reads CASSIMDLGPQHF. The CDR3 DNA reads TGTGCCAGTAGTATAATGGATCTGGGGCCCCAGCATTTT.